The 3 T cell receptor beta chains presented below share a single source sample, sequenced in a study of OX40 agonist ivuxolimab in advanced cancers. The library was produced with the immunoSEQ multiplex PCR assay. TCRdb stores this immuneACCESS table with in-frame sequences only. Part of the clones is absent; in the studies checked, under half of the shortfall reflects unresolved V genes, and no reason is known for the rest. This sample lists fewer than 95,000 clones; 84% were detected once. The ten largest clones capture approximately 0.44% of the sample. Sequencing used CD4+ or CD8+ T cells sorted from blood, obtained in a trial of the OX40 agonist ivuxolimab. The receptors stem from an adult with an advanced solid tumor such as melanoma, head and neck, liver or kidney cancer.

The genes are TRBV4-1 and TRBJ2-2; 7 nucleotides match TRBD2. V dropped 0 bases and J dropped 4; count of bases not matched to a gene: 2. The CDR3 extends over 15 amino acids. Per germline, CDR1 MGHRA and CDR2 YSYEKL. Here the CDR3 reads CASSQEGTTTGELFF. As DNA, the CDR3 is TGCGCCAGCAGCCAAGAGGGGACTACCACCGGGGAGCTGTTTTTT.

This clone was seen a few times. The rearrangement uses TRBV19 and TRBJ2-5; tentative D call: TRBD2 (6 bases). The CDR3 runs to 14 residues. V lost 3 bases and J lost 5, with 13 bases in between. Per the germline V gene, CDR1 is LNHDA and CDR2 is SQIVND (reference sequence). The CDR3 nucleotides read TGTGCCAGTAGTATTGCGGGGATGTTGGAGACCCAGTACTTC. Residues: CASSIAGMLETQYF. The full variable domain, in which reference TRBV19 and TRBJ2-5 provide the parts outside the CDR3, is DGGITQSPKYLFRKEGQNVTLSCEQNLNHDAMYWYRQDPGQGLRLIYYSQIVNDFQKGDIAEGYSVSREKKESFPLTVTSAQKNPTAFYLCASSIAGMLETQYFGPGTRLLVL.

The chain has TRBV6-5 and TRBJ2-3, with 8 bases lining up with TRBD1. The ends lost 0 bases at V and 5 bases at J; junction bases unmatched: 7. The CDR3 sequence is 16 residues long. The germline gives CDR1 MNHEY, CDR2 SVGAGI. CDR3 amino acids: CASSYSTGVRGDTQYF. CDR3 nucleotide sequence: TGTGCCAGCAGTTACTCGACAGGGGTACGGGGAGATACGCAGTATTTT.